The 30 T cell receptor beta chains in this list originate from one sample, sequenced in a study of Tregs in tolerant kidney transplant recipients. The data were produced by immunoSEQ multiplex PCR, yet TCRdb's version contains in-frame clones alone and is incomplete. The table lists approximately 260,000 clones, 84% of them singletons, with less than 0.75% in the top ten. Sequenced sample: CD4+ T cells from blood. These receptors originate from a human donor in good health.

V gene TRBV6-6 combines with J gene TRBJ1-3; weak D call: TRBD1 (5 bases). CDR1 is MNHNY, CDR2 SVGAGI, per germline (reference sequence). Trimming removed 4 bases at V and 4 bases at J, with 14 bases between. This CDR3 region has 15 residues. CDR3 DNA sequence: TGTGCCAGCAGTTCTCAGGGTATAGGCGGAAACACCATATATTTT. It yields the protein CASSSQGIGGNTIYF.

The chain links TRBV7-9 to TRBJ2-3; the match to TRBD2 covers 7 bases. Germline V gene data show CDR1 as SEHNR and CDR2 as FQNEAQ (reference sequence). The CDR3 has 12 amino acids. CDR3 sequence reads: CAGDPGGDTQYF. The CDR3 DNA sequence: TGTGCAGGGGACCCGGGGGGAGATACGCAGTATTTT.

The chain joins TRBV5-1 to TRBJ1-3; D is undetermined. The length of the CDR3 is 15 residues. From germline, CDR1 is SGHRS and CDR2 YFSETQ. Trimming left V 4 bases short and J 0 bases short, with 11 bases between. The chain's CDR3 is CASSTGGPSGNTIYF. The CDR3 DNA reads TGCGCCAGCAGCACGGGTGGTCCCTCTGGAAACACCATATATTTT.

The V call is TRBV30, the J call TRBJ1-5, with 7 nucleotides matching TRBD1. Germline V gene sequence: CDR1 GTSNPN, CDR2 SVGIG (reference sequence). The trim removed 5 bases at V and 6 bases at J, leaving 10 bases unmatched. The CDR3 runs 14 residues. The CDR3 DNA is TGTGCCTGGTCCCAAGGGCAGGGGGGTCAGCCCCAGCATTTT. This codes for CAWSQGQGGQPQHF.

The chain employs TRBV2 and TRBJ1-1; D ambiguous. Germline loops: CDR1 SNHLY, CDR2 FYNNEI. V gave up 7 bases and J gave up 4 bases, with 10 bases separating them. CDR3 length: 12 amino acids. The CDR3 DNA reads TGTGCCAGCAATACCAAGGGCACTGAAGCTTTCTTT. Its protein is CASNTKGTEAFF.

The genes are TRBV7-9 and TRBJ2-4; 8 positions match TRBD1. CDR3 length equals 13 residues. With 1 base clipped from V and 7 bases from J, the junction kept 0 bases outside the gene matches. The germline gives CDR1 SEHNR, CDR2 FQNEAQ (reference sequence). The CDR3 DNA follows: TGTGCCAGCAGCTTAGGACAGGGGAACATTCAGTACTTC. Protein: CASSLGQGNIQYF. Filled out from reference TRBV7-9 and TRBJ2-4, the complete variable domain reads DTGVSQNPRHKITKRGQNVTFRCDPISEHNRLYWYRQTLGQGPEFLTYFQNEAQLEKSRLLSDRFSAERPKGSFSTLEIQRTEQGDSAMYLCASSLGQGNIQYFGAGTRLSVL.

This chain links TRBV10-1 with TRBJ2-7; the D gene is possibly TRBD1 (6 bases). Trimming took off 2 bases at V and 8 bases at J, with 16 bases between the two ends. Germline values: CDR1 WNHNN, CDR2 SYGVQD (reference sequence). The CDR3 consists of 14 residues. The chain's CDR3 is CASSEADRPVKQYF. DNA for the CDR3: TGCGCCAGCAGTGAGGCAGACAGGCCGGTTAAGCAGTACTTC.

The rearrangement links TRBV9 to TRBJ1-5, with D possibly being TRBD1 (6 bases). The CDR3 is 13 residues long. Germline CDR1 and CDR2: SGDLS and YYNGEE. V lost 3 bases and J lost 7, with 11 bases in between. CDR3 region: CASSASDRQPQHF. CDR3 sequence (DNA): TGTGCCAGCAGCGCCTCCGACAGGCAGCCCCAGCATTTT.

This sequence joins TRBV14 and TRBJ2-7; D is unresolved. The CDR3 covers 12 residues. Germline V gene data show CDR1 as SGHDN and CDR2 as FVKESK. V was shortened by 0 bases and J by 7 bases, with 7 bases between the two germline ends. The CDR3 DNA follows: TGTGCCAGCAGCCAAGACTTTGGAGAGCAGTACTTC. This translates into CASSQDFGEQYF.

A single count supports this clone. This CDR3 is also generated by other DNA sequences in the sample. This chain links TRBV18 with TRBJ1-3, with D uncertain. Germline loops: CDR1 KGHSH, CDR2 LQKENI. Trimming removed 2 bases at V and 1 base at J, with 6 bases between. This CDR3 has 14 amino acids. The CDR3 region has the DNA TGTGCCAGCTCACCAAATGATTCTGGAAACACCATATATTTT. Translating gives CASSPNDSGNTIYF.

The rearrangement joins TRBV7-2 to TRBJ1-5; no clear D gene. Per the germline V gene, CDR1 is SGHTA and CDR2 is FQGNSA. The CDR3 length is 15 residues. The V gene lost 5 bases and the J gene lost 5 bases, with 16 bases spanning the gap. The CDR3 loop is CASSTAGNGYQPQHF. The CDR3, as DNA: TGTGCCAGCAGCACCGCGGGGAACGGGTATCAGCCCCAGCATTTT.

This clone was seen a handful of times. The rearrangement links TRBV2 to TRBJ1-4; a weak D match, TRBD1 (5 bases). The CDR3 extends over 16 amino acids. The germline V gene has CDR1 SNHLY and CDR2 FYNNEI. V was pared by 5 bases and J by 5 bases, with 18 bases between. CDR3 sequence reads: CASSSSSGLLNEKLFF. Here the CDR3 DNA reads TGTGCCAGCAGTTCTTCCTCGGGACTCTTAAATGAAAAACTGTTTTTT.

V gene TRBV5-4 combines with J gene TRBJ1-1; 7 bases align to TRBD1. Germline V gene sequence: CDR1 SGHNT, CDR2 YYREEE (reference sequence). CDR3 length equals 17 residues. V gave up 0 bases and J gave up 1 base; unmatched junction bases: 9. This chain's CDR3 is CASSLAVRGRGNTEAFF. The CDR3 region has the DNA TGTGCCAGCAGCTTGGCTGTTAGGGGGCGGGGGAACACTGAAGCTTTCTTT.

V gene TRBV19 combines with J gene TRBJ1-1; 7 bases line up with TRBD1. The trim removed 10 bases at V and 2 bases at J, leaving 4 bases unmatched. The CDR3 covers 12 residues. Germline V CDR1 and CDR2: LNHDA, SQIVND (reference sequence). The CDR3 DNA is TGTGCCACGAACAGGGGTAACACTGAAGCTTTCTTT. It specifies CATNRGNTEAFF.

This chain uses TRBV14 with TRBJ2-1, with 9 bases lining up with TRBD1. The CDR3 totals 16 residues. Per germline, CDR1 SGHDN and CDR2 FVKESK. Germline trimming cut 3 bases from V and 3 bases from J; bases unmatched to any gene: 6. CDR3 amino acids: CASSHRQGVVYNEQFF. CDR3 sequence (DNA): TGTGCCAGCAGCCACAGACAGGGGGTGGTCTACAATGAGCAGTTCTTC. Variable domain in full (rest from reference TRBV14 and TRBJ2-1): EAGVTQFPSHSVIEKGQTVTLRCDPISGHDNLYWYRRVMGKEIKFLLHFVKESKQDESGMPNNRFLAERTGGTYSTLKVQPAELEDSGVYFCASSHRQGVVYNEQFFGPGTRLTVL.

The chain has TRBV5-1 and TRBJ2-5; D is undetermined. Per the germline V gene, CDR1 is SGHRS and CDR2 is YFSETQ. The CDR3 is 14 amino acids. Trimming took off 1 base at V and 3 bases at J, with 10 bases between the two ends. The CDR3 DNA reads TGCGCCAGCAGCTTGATTGGGTCCGAAGAGACCCAGTACTTC. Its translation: CASSLIGSEETQYF.

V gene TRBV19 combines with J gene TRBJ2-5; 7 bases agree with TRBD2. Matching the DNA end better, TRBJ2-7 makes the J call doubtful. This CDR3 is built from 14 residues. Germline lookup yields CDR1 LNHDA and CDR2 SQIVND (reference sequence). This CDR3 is CASSIGGRAYEQYF. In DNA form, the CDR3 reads TGTGCCAGTAGTATAGGGGGGAGGGCCTACGAGCAGTACTTC.

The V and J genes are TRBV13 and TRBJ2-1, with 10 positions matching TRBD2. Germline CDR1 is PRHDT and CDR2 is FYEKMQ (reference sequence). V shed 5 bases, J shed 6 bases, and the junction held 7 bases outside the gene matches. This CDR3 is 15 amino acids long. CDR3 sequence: CASSLSGRRGNEQFF. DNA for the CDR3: TGTGCCAGCAGCCTTAGCGGGAGGAGGGGCAATGAGCAGTTCTTC.

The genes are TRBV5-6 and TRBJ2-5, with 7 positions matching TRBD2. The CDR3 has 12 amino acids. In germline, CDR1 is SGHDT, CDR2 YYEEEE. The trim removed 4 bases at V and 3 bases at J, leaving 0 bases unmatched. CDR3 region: CASSLAEETQYF. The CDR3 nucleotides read TGTGCCAGCAGCCTAGCGGAAGAGACCCAGTACTTC.

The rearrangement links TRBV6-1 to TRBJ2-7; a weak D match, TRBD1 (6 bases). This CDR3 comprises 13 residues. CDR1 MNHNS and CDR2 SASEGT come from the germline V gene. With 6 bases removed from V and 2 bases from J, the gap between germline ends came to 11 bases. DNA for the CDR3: TGTGCCAGCAGCCGTGAGGGGGCCTACGAGCAGTACTTC. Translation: CASSREGAYEQYF.

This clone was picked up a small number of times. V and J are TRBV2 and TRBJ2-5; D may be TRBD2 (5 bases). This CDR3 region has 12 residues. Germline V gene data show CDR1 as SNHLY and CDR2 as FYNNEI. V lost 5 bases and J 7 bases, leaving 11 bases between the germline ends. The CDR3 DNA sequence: TGTGCCAGCAGTTCAGAGGGCTGGACCCAGTACTTC. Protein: CASSSEGWTQYF.

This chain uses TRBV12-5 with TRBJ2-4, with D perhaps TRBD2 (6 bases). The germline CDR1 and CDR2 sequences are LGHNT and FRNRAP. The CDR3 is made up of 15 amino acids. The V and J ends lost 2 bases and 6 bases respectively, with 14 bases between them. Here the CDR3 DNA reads TGTGCTAGTGGTTTGAGGTTGGGACTCAGAAACATTCAGTACTTC. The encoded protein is CASGLRLGLRNIQYF.

CDR3 nucleotide sequence: TGTGCCAGCAGCAAAGATGGACTAGCGGATTACGAGCAGTACTTC. Its translation: CASSKDGLADYEQYF. This chain connects TRBV21-1 to TRBJ2-7; the table's TRBD2 call for D was not verified on the DNA. TRBV21-1 counts as a pseudogene. The CDR3 sequence is 15 residues long.

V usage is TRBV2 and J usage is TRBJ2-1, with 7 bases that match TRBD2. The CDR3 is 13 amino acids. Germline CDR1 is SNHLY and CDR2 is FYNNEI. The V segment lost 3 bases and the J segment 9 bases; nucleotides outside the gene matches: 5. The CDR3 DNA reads TGTGCCAGCAGTGACCCAGGCGGGGGTGAGCAGTTCTTC. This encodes CASSDPGGGEQFF.

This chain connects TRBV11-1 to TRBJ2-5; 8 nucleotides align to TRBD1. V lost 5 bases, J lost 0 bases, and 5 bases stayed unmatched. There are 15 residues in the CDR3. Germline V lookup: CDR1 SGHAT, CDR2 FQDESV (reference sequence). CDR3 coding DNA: TGTGCCAGCAGCCCGGACAGGGTGTACCAAGAGACCCAGTACTTC. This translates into CASSPDRVYQETQYF.

Written as DNA, the CDR3 is TGTGCCAGCCATGGACTTGCACTAGACCTCACAGATACGCAGTATTTT. Translated: CASHGLALDLTDTQYF. The chain combines TRBV2 with TRBJ2-3; D is perhaps TRBD2 (5 bases). Per germline, CDR1 SNHLY and CDR2 FYNNEI. Trimming removed 8 bases from V and 2 bases from J, with 20 bases in between. The CDR3 sequence is 16 residues long.

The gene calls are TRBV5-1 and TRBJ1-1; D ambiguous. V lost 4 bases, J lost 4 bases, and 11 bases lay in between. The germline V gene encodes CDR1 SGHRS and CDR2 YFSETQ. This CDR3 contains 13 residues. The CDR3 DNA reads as TGCGCCAGCAGCCAATCATGGACCACTGAAGCTTTCTTT. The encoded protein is CASSQSWTTEAFF.

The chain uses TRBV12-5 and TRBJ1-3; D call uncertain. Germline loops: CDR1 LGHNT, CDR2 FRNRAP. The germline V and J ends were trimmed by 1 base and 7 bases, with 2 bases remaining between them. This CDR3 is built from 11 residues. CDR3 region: CASGLGNTIYF. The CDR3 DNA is TGTGCTAGTGGTTTGGGGAACACCATATATTTT.

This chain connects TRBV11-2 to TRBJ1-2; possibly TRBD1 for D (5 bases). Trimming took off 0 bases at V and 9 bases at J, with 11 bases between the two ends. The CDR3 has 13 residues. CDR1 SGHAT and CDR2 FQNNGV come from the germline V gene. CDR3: CASSLDPRASYTF. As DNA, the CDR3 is TGTGCCAGCAGCTTAGATCCCAGGGCGAGCTACACCTTC.

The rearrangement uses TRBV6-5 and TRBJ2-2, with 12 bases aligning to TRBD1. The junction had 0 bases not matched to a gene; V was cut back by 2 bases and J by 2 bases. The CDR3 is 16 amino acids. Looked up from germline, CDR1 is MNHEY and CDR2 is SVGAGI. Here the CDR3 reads CASSYGTGGNTGELFF. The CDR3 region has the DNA TGTGCCAGCAGTTACGGGACAGGGGGCAACACCGGGGAGCTGTTTTTT.